This record covers a single T cell receptor beta chain. Its specificity is unknown. The source of the sample is a study of cytomegalovirus exposure and HLA in healthy donors. About the research overall: Unique TCR beta sequences numbering about 100 million came from about 179 million T cells in an earlier analysis.

The trim removed 4 bases at V and 8 bases at J, leaving 4 bases unmatched. Per the germline V gene, CDR1 is SGHRS and CDR2 is YFSETQ. CDR3 length: 13 residues. Study findings and constraints: The study found most TCR sequences rare, yet found some public TCRs in many donors. Donor immune exposure was known only as CMV serostatus.

The PCR was carried out with 60 Vbeta primers and 13 Jbeta primers. Sequencing used immunoSEQ multiplex PCR; TCRdb keeps in-frame clones, though not all of them. Among 65,000 or so clones, around 73% were seen once, and the ten largest hold 3%. The sequencing input was PBMCs. V and J are TRBV5-1 and TRBJ1-5; TRBD1 aligns across 9 bases. The sequence derives from a girl under 18 in good health and CMV-seropositive. CDR3 region: CASSGTGREPQHF. The DNA of the CDR3 is TGCGCCAGCAGCGGGACAGGGCGGGAGCCCCAGCATTTT.